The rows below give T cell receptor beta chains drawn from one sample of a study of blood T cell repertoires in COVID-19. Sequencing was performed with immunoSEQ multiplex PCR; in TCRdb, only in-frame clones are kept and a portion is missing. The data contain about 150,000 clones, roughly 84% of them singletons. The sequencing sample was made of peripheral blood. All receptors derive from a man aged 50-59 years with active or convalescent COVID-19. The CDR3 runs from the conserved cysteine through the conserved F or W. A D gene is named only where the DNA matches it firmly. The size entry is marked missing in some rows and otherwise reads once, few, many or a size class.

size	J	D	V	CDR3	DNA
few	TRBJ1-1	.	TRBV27	CASSLFQGSEAFF	TGTGCCAGCAGTTTATTTCAGGGCAGTGAGGCTTTCTTT
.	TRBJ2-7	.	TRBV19	CASSMGRTNVRQYF	TGTGCCAGTAGTATGGGCCGTACGAATGTGCGGCAGTACTTC
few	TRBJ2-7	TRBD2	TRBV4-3	CASSQTSGAPSQYF	TGCGCCAGCAGCCAGACTAGCGGCGCCCCTTCCCAGTACTTC
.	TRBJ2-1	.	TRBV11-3	CASSFPVIQTYNEQFF	TGTGCCAGCAGCTTCCCAGTGATACAAACCTACAATGAGCAGTTCTTC
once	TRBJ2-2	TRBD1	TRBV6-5	CASTRQGRLFF	TGTGCCAGCACACGACAGGGGAGGCTGTTTTTT
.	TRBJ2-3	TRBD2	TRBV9	CASSIQTSGTSTDTQYF	TGTGCCAGCAGTATCCAGACTAGCGGGACTAGCACAGATACGCAGTATTTT
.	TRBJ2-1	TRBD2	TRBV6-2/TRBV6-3	CASSYSWTSGEGQFF	TGTGCCAGCAGTTACTCGTGGACTAGCGGGGAGGGACAGTTCTTC
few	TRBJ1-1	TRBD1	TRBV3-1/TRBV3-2	CASSRSDRFPEAFF	TGTGCCAGCAGCCGATCGGACAGGTTCCCCGAAGCTTTCTTT
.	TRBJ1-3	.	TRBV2	CASNVYRNTIYF	TGTGCCAGCAACGTCTATCGAAACACCATATATTTT
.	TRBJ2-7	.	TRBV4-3	CASSQTPGARNPYEQYF	TGCGCCAGCAGCCAAACTCCGGGTGCTCGAAATCCCTACGAGCAGTACTTC
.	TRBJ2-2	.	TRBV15	CATSRASESGELFF	TGTGCCACCAGCAGAGCGAGCGAATCCGGGGAGCTGTTTTTT
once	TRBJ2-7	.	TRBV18	CASSPDSTGTYEQYF	TGTGCCAGCTCACCAGACTCGACAGGTACCTACGAGCAGTACTTC
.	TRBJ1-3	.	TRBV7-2	CASSFMGAGNTIYF	TGTGCCAGCAGCTTCATGGGGGCCGGAAACACCATATATTTT
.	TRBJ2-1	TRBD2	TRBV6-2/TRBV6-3	CASSYSPGLAGVLYNEQFF	TGTGCCAGCAGTTACTCCCCGGGACTAGCGGGAGTGCTCTACAATGAGCAGTTCTTC
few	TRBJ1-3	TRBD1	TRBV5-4	CASSEQGSRGNTIYF	TGTGCCAGCAGCGAACAGGGGAGTAGGGGAAACACCATATATTTT
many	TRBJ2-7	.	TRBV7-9	CASSHPGFYEQYF	TGTGCCAGCAGCCACCCAGGGTTCTACGAGCAGTACTTC
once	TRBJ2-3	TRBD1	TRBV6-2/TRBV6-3	CASSPGTDTDTQYF	TGTGCCAGCAGCCCCGGGACAGACACAGATACGCAGTATTTT
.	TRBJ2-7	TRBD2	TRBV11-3	CASSLDLRLAVMGEQYF	TGTGCCAGCAGCTTAGATCTTCGACTAGCGGTGATGGGCGAGCAGTACTTC
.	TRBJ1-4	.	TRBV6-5	CASSYLNEKLFF	TGTGCCAGCAGTTACTTAAATGAAAAACTGTTTTTT
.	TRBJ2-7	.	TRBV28	CANPPPPRVVYEQYF	TGTGCCAACCCACCTCCCCCTAGAGTCGTGTACGAGCAGTACTTC